The 32 T cell receptor beta chains below were found in one sample sequenced in a study of blood T cells in healthy people across ages. A J-beta primer mix and a sample-barcoded 5' primer were used in a second PCR of roughly 6 to 11 cycles. TCRdb itself ran the 5' RACE reads through MiXCR, one entry per CDR3 protein. The data hold 1.4 million or so distinct CDR3 sequences, with about 42% observed a single time. The sequencing sample was made of blood. These receptors came from a woman under 30 in good health.

This clonotype was detected a few times. The chain links TRBV10-3 to TRBJ2-5; TRBD2 might be the D (6 bases). V lost 3 bases and J lost 0, with 8 bases in between. The CDR3 loop spans 14 amino acids. The V gene's germline CDR1 is ENHRY and CDR2 SYGVKD. In DNA form, the CDR3 reads TGTGCCATCAGTGACGGGGGTAACCAAGAGACCCAGTACTTC. Translation: CAISDGGNQETQYF.

The chain has TRBV12-3 or TRBV12-4 and TRBJ2-3; TRBD2 aligns across 7 bases. This CDR3 is built from 14 residues. Trimming removed 5 bases from V and 13 bases from J; junction bases left unmatched: 15. The CDR3 loop reads CASSPLSAGDVEYF. The CDR3 DNA reads as TGTGCCAGCAGTCCACTTTCGGCGGGGGATGTGGAGTATTTT.

The chain employs TRBV6-2 or TRBV6-3 and TRBJ2-1, with 11 bases fitting TRBD2. This CDR3 contains 15 residues. The germline V gene encodes CDR1 MNHEY and CDR2 SVGEGT. J lost 10 bases, V lost 6 bases, and 11 bases had no gene match. CDR3 in amino acids: CASSDLSGGAGEQFF. CDR3 DNA sequence: TGTGCCAGCAGCGACCTTAGCGGGGGGGCTGGCGAGCAGTTCTTC.

The genes are TRBV20-1 and TRBJ1-4, with D perhaps TRBD1 (5 bases). This CDR3 region has 12 residues. The germline V and J ends were trimmed by 4 bases and 5 bases, with 8 bases remaining between them. CDR1 is DFQATT, CDR2 SNEGSKA, per germline (reference sequence). CDR3 protein: CSANRQNEKLFF. The CDR3 DNA is TGCAGTGCTAACAGGCAAAATGAAAAACTGTTTTTT.

This clonotype was detected a few times. This chain links TRBV20-1 with TRBJ2-5; TRBD2 aligns across 7 bases. The CDR3 sequence is 15 residues long. Unmatched junction bases numbered 5, after V lost 0 bases and J lost 1 base. Per germline, CDR1 DFQATT and CDR2 SNEGSKA (reference sequence). In DNA, the CDR3 is TGCAGTGCTAGAGATTTACTAGCGCTCCAAGAGACCCAGTACTTC. Translated: CSARDLLALQETQYF.

The chain combines TRBV9 with TRBJ2-2; D remains unclear. The V end lost 7 bases, the J end lost 7 bases, and 11 bases lay between the germline ends. The germline V gene encodes CDR1 SGDLS and CDR2 YYNGEE. The CDR3 totals 12 residues. CDR3 sequence: CASGWGNGELFF. In nucleotides, the CDR3 is TGTGCCAGCGGCTGGGGAAACGGGGAGCTGTTTTTT.

J is TRBJ2-4 and V is TRBV20-1, with 7 bases that match TRBD1. With V trimmed by 4 bases and J by 0 bases, 6 bases remained unmatched. The V gene's germline CDR1 is DFQATT and CDR2 SNEGSKA (reference sequence). This CDR3 comprises 15 residues. The CDR3 DNA reads as TGCAGTGCTACGGGACAGCAGATAGCCAAAAACATTCAGTACTTC. The encoded protein is CSATGQQIAKNIQYF.

This sequence joins TRBV20-1 and TRBJ2-1; D may correspond to TRBD1 or TRBD2 (5 bases each). The CDR3 spans 15 residues. The germline gives CDR1 DFQATT, CDR2 SNEGSKA (reference sequence). Between the trimmed V and J ends, which lost 5 bases and 3 bases, there was a span of 17 bases. The CDR3 nucleotides read TGCAGTGCTTCCTTGGGACGGGTCTTCTACAATGAGCAGTTCTTC. Encoded protein: CSASLGRVFYNEQFF.

Worth noting for this clonotype: This clone may be a read error of a much larger clone one base away. V gene TRBV6-2 or TRBV6-3 combines with J gene TRBJ2-4; D unclear. The J call may be mistaken, given a closer DNA end match to TRBJ2-7. The CDR3 is made up of 12 amino acids. From germline, CDR1 is MNHEY and CDR2 SVGEGT. The CDR3 sequence is CASSYSSCEQYF. The CDR3 DNA is TGTGCCAGCAGTTATTCCAGCTGCGAGCAGTACTTC.

This clonotype was seen once. This chain joins TRBV6-5 and TRBJ1-6; 7 bases agree with TRBD1. Trimming took 5 bases from V and 12 from J; bases not matched to a gene: 10. The CDR3 spans 14 residues. Germline V gives CDR1 MNHEY, CDR2 SVGAGI. CDR3: CASSHRGPYEPLHF. CDR3 nucleotide sequence: TGTGCCAGCAGTCATAGGGGGCCCTACGAACCCCTCCACTTT.

In this sample, this clonotype turned up a few times. The chain links TRBV20-1 to TRBJ2-7; D may correspond to TRBD1 or TRBD2 (5 bases each). Trimming took off 2 bases at V and 0 bases at J, with 11 bases between the two ends. In germline, CDR1 is DFQATT, CDR2 SNEGSKA (reference sequence). The CDR3 has 14 residues. Here the CDR3 reads CSARNWDASYEQYF. The DNA for the CDR3 is TGCAGTGCTAGAAACTGGGACGCCTCCTACGAGCAGTACTTC.

V is TRBV12-3 or TRBV12-4 and J is TRBJ1-1, with D hard to call. V lost 1 base and J lost 0, with 9 bases in between. The CDR3 loop spans 15 amino acids. In DNA form, the CDR3 reads TGTGCCAGCAGTTTAGAGGGTGCGATGAACACTGAAGCTTTCTTT. Amino acid sequence: CASSLEGAMNTEAFF.

This clonotype has only a few counts. The chain is built from TRBV3-1 and TRBJ1-2; D remains ambiguous. The germline CDR1 and CDR2 sequences are LGHDT and YNNKEL (reference sequence). V was clipped by 4 bases and J by 4 bases, with 19 bases between them. This CDR3 spans 16 amino acids. CDR3 in amino acids: CASSRTGIPNPYGYTF. In nucleotides, the CDR3 is TGTGCCAGCAGCCGAACCGGGATCCCTAATCCCTATGGCTACACCTTC.

The chain combines TRBV9 with TRBJ2-4; D tentatively reads TRBD1 or TRBD2 (5 bases each). V lost 3 bases and J 5 bases, leaving 15 bases between the germline ends. The CDR3 contains 15 residues. Germline CDR1 and CDR2: SGDLS and YYNGEE. The chain's CDR3 is CASSASDLGENIQYF. As DNA, the CDR3 is TGTGCCAGCAGCGCCTCTGACCTGGGGGAAAACATTCAGTACTTC.

This chain connects TRBV18 to TRBJ2-2; D unresolved. Per the germline V gene, CDR1 is KGHSH and CDR2 is LQKENI. Trimming took off 2 bases at V and 1 base at J, with 5 bases between the two ends. The CDR3 is made up of 14 amino acids. Written as DNA, the CDR3 is TGTGCCAGCTCACCATTAATGAACACCGGGGAGCTGTTTTTT. This codes for CASSPLMNTGELFF.

This clonotype was detected only a few times. V and J are TRBV6-2 or TRBV6-3 and TRBJ2-7; 9 bases agree with TRBD2. This CDR3 has 15 amino acids. CDR1 is MNHEY, CDR2 SVGEGT, per germline. With 2 bases clipped from V and 5 bases from J, the junction kept 7 bases outside the gene matches. The CDR3 is CASSYLAGGPNEQYF. The CDR3 DNA reads TGTGCCAGCAGTTACCTGGCGGGAGGGCCTAACGAGCAGTACTTC.

The genes are TRBV29-1 and TRBJ1-1; TRBD1 aligns across 12 bases. Germline-derived CDR1 and CDR2 are SQVTM and ANQGSEA. Trimming at V came to 6 bases and at J to 4 bases, leaving 21 bases not matched to a gene. This CDR3 comprises 19 residues. CDR3 DNA: TGCAGCGTCCGTCAACCCTCCGGGACAGGGGGCTTCGGACGCACTGAAGCTTTCTTT. Translated, it gives CSVRQPSGTGGFGRTEAFF. Based on the CDR3 plus reference TRBV29-1 and TRBJ1-1, the full variable domain is SAVISQKPSRDICQRGTSLTIQCQVDSQVTMMFWYRQQPGQSLTLIATANQGSEATYESGFVIDKFPISRPNLTFSTLTVSNMSPEDSSIYLCSVRQPSGTGGFGRTEAFFGQGTRLTVV.

This chain uses TRBV15 with TRBJ2-1; no clear D. Between the trimmed V and J ends, which lost 4 bases and 2 bases, there was a span of 12 bases. CDR1 and CDR2 from the germline V gene are LNHNV and YYDKDF (reference sequence). The CDR3 is 15 residues long. This CDR3 is CATSKGPLTYNEQFF. CDR3 nucleotide sequence: TGTGCCACCAGCAAGGGCCCACTCACCTACAATGAGCAGTTCTTC.

This chain joins TRBV21-1 and TRBJ2-7; the table calls TRBD1, which could not be checked here. TRBV21-1 is a pseudogene. The CDR3 sequence is 13 residues long. The CDR3 region is CASSGPRVYEQYF. CDR3 bases: TGTGCCAGCAGCGGCCCCCGTGTCTACGAGCAGTACTTC.

In its sample, this clonotype was seen a few times. The J gene is TRBJ2-3, the V gene TRBV30; 8 bases match TRBD1. Germline trimming cut 4 bases from V and 1 base from J; bases unmatched to any gene: 1. The CDR3 runs 13 residues. Germline V gene lookup returns CDR1 GTSNPN and CDR2 SVGIG (reference sequence). CDR3 region: CAWTRGRTDTQYF. CDR3 nucleotides: TGTGCCTGGACCAGGGGGCGCACAGATACGCAGTATTTT. The entire variable domain, with the rest obtained from reference TRBV30 and TRBJ2-3, is as follows: SQTIHQWPATLVQPVGSPLSLECTVEGTSNPNLYWYRQAAGRGLQLLFYSVGIGQISSEVPQNLSASRPQDRQFILSSKKLLLSDSGFYLCAWTRGRTDTQYFGPGTRLTVL.

The table lists this clonotype with a few counts. The chain recombines TRBV3-1 with TRBJ1-4; D not resolved. V lost 3 bases and J 6 bases, leaving 8 bases between the germline ends. The germline V gene has CDR1 LGHDT and CDR2 YNNKEL (reference sequence). The CDR3 loop spans 13 amino acids. The CDR3 coding sequence is TGTGCCAGCAGCCAGAACGAGGATGAAAAACTGTTTTTT. Translated: CASSQNEDEKLFF.

This clonotype was observed a handful of times. The V and J genes are TRBV3-1 and TRBJ1-2; D perhaps matches TRBD1 (5 bases). The germline CDR1 and CDR2 sequences are LGHDT and YNNKEL (reference sequence). Trimming pared 6 bases from V and 0 bases from J, leaving 8 bases between. The CDR3 is 13 residues long. The CDR3 protein is CASRRGTNYGYTF. For the CDR3, the DNA is TGTGCCAGCAGGAGGGGAACTAACTATGGCTACACCTTC.

This clonotype occurred a few times. The CDR3 sequence is CASNPRGPNYGYTF. The CDR3 DNA reads TGTGCCAGCAACCCCCGGGGGCCCAACTATGGCTACACCTTC. The V gene is TRBV6-5, the J gene TRBJ1-2, with TRBD1 as a possible D gene (6 bases). Germline assignment: CDR1 MNHEY and CDR2 SVGAGI. V dropped 7 bases and J dropped 2 bases, with 14 bases sitting between them. The CDR3 is made up of 14 amino acids.

This clonotype occurred a few times. The gene calls are TRBV20-1 and TRBJ2-3, with a tentative D call TRBD2 (6 bases). The V end lost 6 bases, the J end lost 4 bases, and 20 bases lay between the germline ends. Germline CDR1 DFQATT, CDR2 SNEGSKA (reference sequence). The CDR3 runs to 15 residues. The CDR3 coding sequence is TGCAGTGCCAACCGGGAGAGCGAGCCGGCAGATACGCAGTATTTT. Translating gives CSANRESEPADTQYF.

This rearrangement joins TRBV20-1 to TRBJ1-5; D is unresolved. V lost 5 bases and J 3 bases, leaving 14 bases between the germline ends. In germline, CDR1 is DFQATT, CDR2 SNEGSKA (reference sequence). CDR3 size: 14 residues. The CDR3 DNA is TGCAGTGCTCGGGGTCCTGGTTTCAATCAGCCCCAGCATTTT. It yields the protein CSARGPGFNQPQHF.

At least ten counts were recorded for this clonotype. This chain uses TRBV18 with TRBJ2-5, with 7 nucleotides matching TRBD1. Germline values: CDR1 KGHSH, CDR2 LQKENI. There are 13 residues in the CDR3. J was trimmed by 3 bases and V by 6 bases; bases with no gene match: 4. The CDR3 DNA sequence: TGTGCCAGCTCCTGGACAGGTGAAGAGACCCAGTACTTC. It yields the protein CASSWTGEETQYF. The full variable domain, in which reference TRBV18 and TRBJ2-5 provide the parts outside the CDR3, is NAGVMQNPRHLVRRRGQEARLRCSPMKGHSHVYWYRQLPEEGLKFMVYLQKENIIDESGMPKERFSAEFPKEGPSILRIQQVVRGDSAAYFCASSWTGEETQYFGPGTRLLVL.

The chain links TRBV7-3 to TRBJ2-3, with 10 bases that match TRBD2. The CDR3 extends over 16 amino acids. CDR1 and CDR2 (germline): SGHTA, FQGTGA. Trimming removed 5 bases from V and 4 bases from J; junction bases left unmatched: 9. The CDR3 DNA reads as TGTGCCAGCAGCGACCCTAGCGGGAGTGTTGCAGATACGCAGTATTTT. It is translated as CASSDPSGSVADTQYF.

The gene calls are TRBV24-1 and TRBJ2-5, with D hard to call. With 0 bases removed from V and 11 bases from J, the gap between germline ends came to 15 bases. This CDR3 is built from 14 residues. Looked up from germline, CDR1 is KGHDR and CDR2 is SFDVKD. The CDR3, as DNA: TGTGCCACCAGTGATTTGCTAGGGTGGAATGAGCAGTACTTC. Translated: CATSDLLGWNEQYF.

V is TRBV6-2 or TRBV6-3 and J is TRBJ2-1; D possibly corresponds to TRBD2 (6 bases). Deletions cut 5 bases from V and 5 bases from J, with 19 bases between. Germline CDR1 MNHEY, CDR2 SVGEGT. CDR3 size: 16 residues. CDR3 DNA: TGTGCCAGCAGTGCCCCGGACTACACGATAAACAATGAGCAGTTCTTC. As protein: CASSAPDYTINNEQFF.

The chain is built from TRBV9 and TRBJ2-3; TRBD1 agrees at 9 bases. With V trimmed by 1 base and J by 0 bases, 3 bases remained unmatched. The germline gives CDR1 SGDLS, CDR2 YYNGEE. This CDR3 contains 16 residues. The CDR3 coding sequence is TGTGCCAGCAGCGTATCGACAGGGGGGAGCACAGATACGCAGTATTTT. Its protein product is CASSVSTGGSTDTQYF.

The genes are TRBV5-6 and TRBJ2-7; possibly TRBD2 for D (5 bases). The CDR3 contains 15 residues. Germline lookup yields CDR1 SGHDT and CDR2 YYEEEE. The germline V and J ends were trimmed by 2 bases and 1 base, with 13 bases remaining between them. CDR3 amino acids: CASSFWGVTSYEQYF. The CDR3 DNA follows: TGTGCCAGCAGCTTCTGGGGAGTCACGTCCTACGAGCAGTACTTC. Together with reference TRBV5-6 and TRBJ2-7, the CDR3 gives the full variable domain: DAGVTQSPTHLIKTRGQQVTLRCSPKSGHDTVSWYQQALGQGPQFIFQYYEEEERQRGNFPDRFSGHQFPNYSSELNVNALLLGDSALYLCASSFWGVTSYEQYFGPGTRLTVT.

The chain joins TRBV20-1 to TRBJ2-5; D not resolved. The CDR3 sequence is 14 residues long. CDR1 and CDR2 (germline): DFQATT, SNEGSKA (reference sequence). V lost 0 bases, J lost 2 bases, and 10 bases lay in between. The chain's CDR3 is CSARDLAVQETQYF. DNA for the CDR3: TGCAGTGCTAGAGATCTCGCCGTTCAAGAGACCCAGTACTTC.